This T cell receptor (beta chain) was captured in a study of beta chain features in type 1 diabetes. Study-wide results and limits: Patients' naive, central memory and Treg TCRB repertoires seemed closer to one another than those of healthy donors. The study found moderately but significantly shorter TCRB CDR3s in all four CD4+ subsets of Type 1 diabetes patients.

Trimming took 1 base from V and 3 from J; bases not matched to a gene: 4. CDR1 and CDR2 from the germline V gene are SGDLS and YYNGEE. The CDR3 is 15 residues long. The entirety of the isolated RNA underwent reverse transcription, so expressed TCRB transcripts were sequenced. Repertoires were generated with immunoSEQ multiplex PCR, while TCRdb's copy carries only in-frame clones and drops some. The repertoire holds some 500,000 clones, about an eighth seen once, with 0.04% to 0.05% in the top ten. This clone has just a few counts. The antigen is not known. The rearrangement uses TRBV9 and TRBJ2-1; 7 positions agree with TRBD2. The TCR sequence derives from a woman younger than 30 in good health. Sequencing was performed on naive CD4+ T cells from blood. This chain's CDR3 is CASSVTAGLYNEQFF. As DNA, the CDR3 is TGTGCCAGCAGCGTAACAGCGGGGCTCTACAATGAGCAGTTCTTC.